Shown below are 12 T cell receptor beta chains from a single sample sequenced in a study of monozygotic twins with inflammatory bowel disease. TCRdb reprocessed the 5' RACE reads and keeps a single row for each CDR3 protein, giving no DNA. In all, the sample yields just over 300,000 distinct CDR3 sequences. The sequenced material came from blood. Receptors originate from a human donor with ulcerative colitis or Crohn's disease, or a healthy co-twin of an affected twin (not recorded which).

This chain uses TRBV4-1 with TRBJ2-7; the TCRdb D gene call, TRBD1, has no DNA to confirm it. CDR1 and CDR2 (germline): MGHRA, YSYEKL. This CDR3 has 18 residues. The CDR3 sequence: CASSQSTPRGRFSYEQYF.

The chain joins TRBV21-1 to TRBJ2-5; TCRdb's D call, TRBD1, is unchecked because there is no DNA. TRBV21-1 corresponds to a pseudogene. The CDR3 runs to 16 residues. CDR3: CVSSKAAPEAQETQYF.

The V gene is TRBV5-4, the J gene TRBJ1-4; TCRdb picks TRBD1, but there is no DNA to check that call. The germline V gene encodes CDR1 SGHNT and CDR2 YYREEE (reference sequence). The CDR3 spans 15 residues. The CDR3 region is CASSLGSGGNEKLFF. Variable domain in full (rest from reference TRBV5-4 and TRBJ1-4): ETGVTQSPTHLIKTRGQQVTLRCSSQSGHNTVSWYQQALGQGPQFIFQYYREEENGRGNFPPRFSGLQFPNYSSELNVNALELDDSALYLCASSLGSGGNEKLFFGSGTQLSVL.

This chain's CDR3 is CASSSPQGTEQYF. This chain links TRBV13 with TRBJ2-7; TCRdb designates TRBD1, a call that cannot be tested without DNA. CDR3 size: 13 residues. Germline loops: CDR1 PRHDT, CDR2 FYEKMQ (reference sequence).

The chain joins TRBV12-3 or TRBV12-4 to TRBJ1-4; TCRdb gives TRBD1 as the D gene, but with no DNA this cannot be confirmed. The CDR3 sequence is 17 residues long. The CDR3 sequence is CASSPWAGGKANEKLFF.

The chain carries TRBV3-1 and TRBJ1-2. CDR3 length equals 16 residues. Germline assignment: CDR1 LGHDT and CDR2 YNNKEL (reference sequence). The CDR3 spells CASSQVSRLRDDGYTF.

The chain links TRBV7-2 to TRBJ1-2. CDR1 SGHTA and CDR2 FQGNSA come from the germline V gene. The length of the CDR3 is 14 residues. CDR3 sequence reads: CASSLELANYGYTF.

The V gene is TRBV5-1, the J gene TRBJ2-7. This CDR3 comprises 14 residues. CDR1 is SGHRS, CDR2 YFSETQ, per germline. CDR3 protein: CASSLDSNGDEQYF.

This chain links TRBV7-9 with TRBJ2-7; TCRdb gives TRBD1 as the D gene, but with no DNA this cannot be confirmed. The germline V gene has CDR1 SEHNR and CDR2 FQNEAQ (reference sequence). The CDR3 is 16 amino acids. CDR3 protein: CASSLGSTGGLREQYF.

The V and J genes are TRBV2 and TRBJ1-2. CDR3 size: 12 residues. Germline CDR1 reads SNHLY; CDR2 reads FYNNEI. CDR3 region: CASSRTVYGYTF.

The rearrangement joins TRBV7-9 to TRBJ2-5; TCRdb reports TRBD1, a call that lacks DNA to check it against. Looked up from germline, CDR1 is SEHNR and CDR2 is FQNEAQ (reference sequence). The CDR3 has 14 amino acids. The CDR3 protein is CASSLRTGWETQYF. The variable domain in full, with the rest retrieved from reference TRBV7-9 and TRBJ2-5, is DTGVSQNPRHKITKRGQNVTFRCDPISEHNRLYWYRQTLGQGPEFLTYFQNEAQLEKSRLLSDRFSAERPKGSFSTLEIQRTEQGDSAMYLCASSLRTGWETQYFGPGTRLLVL.

The rearrangement links TRBV20-1 to TRBJ2-1; TCRdb's assignment of TRBD1 cannot be checked, as there is no DNA. There are 15 residues in the CDR3. Germline V gives CDR1 DFQATT, CDR2 SNEGSKA (reference sequence). The CDR3 protein is CSARGLAGAYNEQFF.